What follows are 17 T cell receptor beta chains derived from one specimen sequenced in a study of blood T cell repertoires in COVID-19. The method was immunoSEQ multiplex PCR; TCRdb's version includes in-frame clones alone and lacks a portion of them. The sample has about 64,000 clones, about 93% seen once; the top ten hold more than 9%. Sequenced: peripheral blood. These receptors all come from a woman older than 75 with active COVID-19.

This chain links TRBV28 with TRBJ1-2; D perhaps matches TRBD1 (5 bases). Germline V CDR1 and CDR2: MDHEN, SYDVKM. The CDR3 extends over 15 amino acids. V was shortened by 9 bases and J by 6 bases, with 23 bases between the two germline ends. CDR3 amino acids: CASRAAGRTGDGYTF. In nucleotides, the CDR3 is TGTGCCAGTAGGGCCGCGGGCAGAACGGGGGATGGCTACACCTTC.

The chain joins TRBV7-9 to TRBJ2-7; TRBD2 might be the D (6 bases). The CDR3 consists of 13 residues. Germline CDR1 and CDR2: SEHNR and FQNEAQ (reference sequence). Trimming stripped 5 bases from V and 3 bases from J, with 11 bases between. The CDR3 DNA reads as TGTGCCAGCAGCAGTAGCGGAAACTACGAGCAGTACGTC. It codes for CASSSSGNYEQYV.

The gene calls are TRBV28 and TRBJ2-5, with D hard to call. The length of the CDR3 is 14 residues. The ends were cut back, 2 bases at V and 4 bases at J, with 11 bases in the middle. The germline V gene has CDR1 MDHEN and CDR2 SYDVKM. In DNA, the CDR3 is TGTGCCAGCAGTTTAGAGGCCTTGGGAGAGACCCAGTACTTC. Amino acid sequence: CASSLEALGETQYF.

The chain recombines TRBV2 with TRBJ1-4; D remains unclear. Germline CDR1 reads SNHLY; CDR2 reads FYNNEI. This CDR3 has 12 amino acids. The ends were cut back, 6 bases at V and 6 bases at J, with 8 bases in the middle. CDR3 nucleotide sequence: TGTGCCAGCAGATTTCAGGATGAAAAACTGTTTTTT. Protein product: CASRFQDEKLFF.

The chain's CDR3 is CASSQGQGRSYEQYF. The CDR3 bases are TGCGCCAGCAGTCAAGGACAGGGAAGATCCTACGAGCAGTACTTC. The chain employs TRBV5-1 and TRBJ2-7, with 8 bases aligning to TRBD1. The germline gives CDR1 SGHRS, CDR2 YFSETQ. CDR3 length: 15 residues. V shed 5 bases and J 1 base; nucleotides not matched to a gene: 8.

V gene TRBV3-1 (or the pseudogene TRBV3-2) combines with J gene TRBJ2-5; 7 nucleotides match TRBD2. V dropped 3 bases and J dropped 2; count of bases not matched to a gene: 3. Germline-derived CDR1 and CDR2 are LGHDT and YNNKEL (reference sequence). CDR3 length: 14 residues. For the CDR3, the DNA is TGTGCCAGCAGCCATCCGGGACTACAAGAGACCCAGTACTTC. This sequence encodes CASSHPGLQETQYF.

The gene calls are TRBV23-1 and TRBJ1-3, with TRBD1 matching 8 bases. TRBV23-1 is filed as an ORF, its function uncertain. J lost 0 bases, V lost 3 bases, and 13 bases had no gene match. The CDR3 has 19 residues. The CDR3 sequence is CASSHLNGTTGVSGNTIYF. The CDR3 DNA is TGCGCCAGCAGTCACCTCAATGGAACGACAGGGGTCTCTGGAAACACCATATATTTT.

The chain joins TRBV6-5 to TRBJ2-7; possible D gene TRBD2, 5 bases. V was clipped by 9 bases and J by 3 bases, with 15 bases between them. This CDR3 contains 13 residues. Per germline, CDR1 MNHEY and CDR2 SVGAGI. The CDR3, as DNA: TGTGCCAGTGTCCCGCCCGGGGACTACGAGCAGTACTTC. It yields the protein CASVPPGDYEQYF.

V and J are TRBV29-1 and TRBJ2-7, with D unresolved. V gave up 4 bases and J gave up 5 bases, with 9 bases separating them. CDR1 and CDR2 (germline): SQVTM, ANQGSEA. The CDR3 totals 11 residues. CDR3 residues: CSVALMDEQYF. The CDR3 DNA reads as TGCAGCGTTGCCCTAATGGACGAGCAGTACTTC.

V and J are TRBV24-1 and TRBJ2-3, with TRBD2 identical over 10 bases. Germline-derived CDR1 and CDR2 are KGHDR and SFDVKD. The CDR3 length is 21 residues. J was trimmed by 1 base and V by 4 bases; bases with no gene match: 19. Written as DNA, the CDR3 is TGTGCCACCAGTGACCCAGGCGCTAGCGGGGGCCGGACTTCACGCACAGATACGCAGTATTTT. It translates to CATSDPGASGGRTSRTDTQYF.

The genes are TRBV19 and TRBJ1-1; TRBD1 matches at 7 bases. J lost 8 bases, V lost 3 bases, and 9 bases had no gene match. Germline CDR1 is LNHDA and CDR2 is SQIVND (reference sequence). This CDR3 has 14 amino acids. The chain's CDR3 is CASSIQGVSTEAFF. The CDR3 DNA sequence: TGTGCCAGTAGTATCCAGGGGGTTTCAACAGAAGCTTTCTTT.

Only one count was recorded for this clone. This chain connects TRBV10-1 to TRBJ2-3, with D hard to call. V shed 5 bases and J shed 2 bases, with 8 bases lying between them. This CDR3 contains 13 residues. Germline CDR1 WNHNN, CDR2 SYGVQD (reference sequence). In DNA form, the CDR3 reads TGCGCCAGCAGTCCGTACACCACAGATACGCAGTATTTT. Amino acid sequence: CASSPYTTDTQYF.

V and J are TRBV12-1 and TRBJ2-7; no DNA check was done on the table's D call, TRBD2. TRBV12-1 is marked as a pseudogene. The CDR3 totals 12 residues. CDR3 sequence: CASSRLVHEQYV. In DNA, the CDR3 is TGTGCCAGCAGCCGTCTTGTCCACGAGCAGTACGTC.

The CDR3 loop is CASSQGGWTNTEAFF. The CDR3 DNA follows: TGTGCCAGCAGCCAGGGGGGTTGGACGAACACTGAAGCTTTCTTT. This chain joins TRBV6-5 and TRBJ1-1; 7 bases are a match to TRBD1. Unmatched junction bases numbered 8, after V lost 6 bases and J lost 1 base. The CDR3 spans 15 residues. Germline V gene sequence: CDR1 MNHEY, CDR2 SVGAGI.

This chain joins TRBV11-2 and TRBJ2-6, with D perhaps TRBD1 (6 bases). Trimming left V 6 bases short and J 1 base short, with 13 bases between. CDR1 and CDR2 from the germline V gene are SGHAT and FQNNGV. This CDR3 has 16 residues. Here the CDR3 DNA reads TGTGCCAGCAGGGCAGGGGTTAGGTCTGGGGCCAACGTCCTGACTTTC. As protein: CASRAGVRSGANVLTF.

V is TRBV11-2 and J is TRBJ1-1; 9 bases agree with TRBD1. Per the germline V gene, CDR1 is SGHAT and CDR2 is FQNNGV. V was clipped by 5 bases and J by 1 base; unmatched bases: 8. This CDR3 comprises 16 residues. The CDR3 DNA reads as TGTGCCAGCAGCGTCGGGACAGGGCTCGGGAACACTGAAGCTTTCTTT. This gives the protein CASSVGTGLGNTEAFF.

This chain joins TRBV28 and TRBJ1-1; 7 bases align to TRBD1. The CDR3 has 13 amino acids. The trim removed 5 bases at V and 10 bases at J, leaving 10 bases unmatched. CDR1 is MDHEN, CDR2 SYDVKM, per germline. CDR3 in DNA: TGTGCCAGCAGTCCACTGACAGGGTTTGGAGCTTTCTTT. Translated, it gives CASSPLTGFGAFF.